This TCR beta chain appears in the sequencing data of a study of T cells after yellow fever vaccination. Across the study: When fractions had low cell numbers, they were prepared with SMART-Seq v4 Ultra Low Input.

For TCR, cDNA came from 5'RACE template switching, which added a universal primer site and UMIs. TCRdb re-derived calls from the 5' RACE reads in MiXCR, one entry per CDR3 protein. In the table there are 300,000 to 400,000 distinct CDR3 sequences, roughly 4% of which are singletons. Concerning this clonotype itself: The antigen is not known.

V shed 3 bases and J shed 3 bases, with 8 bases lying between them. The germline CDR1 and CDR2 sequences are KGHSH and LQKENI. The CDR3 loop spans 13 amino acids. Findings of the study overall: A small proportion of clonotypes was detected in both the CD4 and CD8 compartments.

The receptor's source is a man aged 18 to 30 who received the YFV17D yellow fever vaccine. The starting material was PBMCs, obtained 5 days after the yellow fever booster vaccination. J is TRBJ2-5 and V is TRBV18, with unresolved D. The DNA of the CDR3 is TGTGCCAGCTCACCCCTTGAGGAAGAGACCCAGTACTTC. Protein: CASSPLEEETQYF.